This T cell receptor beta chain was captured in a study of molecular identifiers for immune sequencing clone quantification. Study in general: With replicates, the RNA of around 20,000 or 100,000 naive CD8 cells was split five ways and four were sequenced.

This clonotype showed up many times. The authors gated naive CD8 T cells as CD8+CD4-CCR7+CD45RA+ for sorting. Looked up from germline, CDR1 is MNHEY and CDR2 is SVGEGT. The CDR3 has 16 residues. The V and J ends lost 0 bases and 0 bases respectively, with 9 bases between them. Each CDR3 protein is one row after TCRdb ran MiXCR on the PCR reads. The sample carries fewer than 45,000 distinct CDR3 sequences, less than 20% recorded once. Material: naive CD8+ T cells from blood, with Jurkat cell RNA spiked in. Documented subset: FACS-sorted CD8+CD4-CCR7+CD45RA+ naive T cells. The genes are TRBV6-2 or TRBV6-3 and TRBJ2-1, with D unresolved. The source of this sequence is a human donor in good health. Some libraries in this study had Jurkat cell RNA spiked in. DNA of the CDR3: TGTGCCAGCAGTTACTCGATTAAGAGCTCCTACAATGAGCAGTTCTTC. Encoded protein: CASSYSIKSSYNEQFF.